Given below is one T cell receptor beta chain in context. The data are from a study of regulatory T cells in long-lasting Graves disease. V was shortened by 3 bases and J by 2 bases, with 8 bases between the two germline ends. This CDR3 region has 13 residues. Per germline, CDR1 DFQATT and CDR2 SNEGSKA (reference sequence). The time point denotes: persistent/refractory GD, antithyroid drugs over 5 years with positive TRAb. After RNA was extracted from PBMCs, the TCR library was made from it. Building the TCR beta libraries relied on iRepertoire HTBI primers, and CDR3 regions underwent Arm-PCR. TCRdb fed the multiplex PCR reads into MiXCR, producing one record per CDR3 protein. The sample shows around 450,000 distinct CDR3 sequences, roughly a fifth of them seen only once.

The TCR originated in a female donor with Graves disease. The chain combines TRBV20-1 with TRBJ2-1; perhaps TRBD2 as D (6 bases). This specimen was peripheral blood mononuclear cells (PBMCs), taken when the disease was refractory, from a patient treated with antithyroid drugs. DNA of the CDR3: TGCAGTGCTAGCGGGAGAGCCTACAATGAGCAGTTCTTC. It specifies CSASGRAYNEQFF.